This T cell receptor (beta chain) appears in the sequencing data of a study of T-cell memory formation after mild COVID-19. Study context: TCR clusters were largely donor specific.

Study conclusions and caveats: Mainly CM and EM harbored the contracting CD4+ clones; mainly EMRA harbored the CD8+ ones. Unconfirmed was the SARS-CoV-2 specificity of second-wave clones that peaked on day 37. Clones shrinking from day 15 to 85 showed even CD4/CD8 mixes; later expanders tilted CD4+.

CDR3 length: 12 residues. V shed 5 bases and J shed 4 bases, with 9 bases lying between them. The germline CDR1 and CDR2 sequences are SGHTA and FQGNSA. On this clonotype itself: Its antigen is as yet unknown.

Each CDR3 protein gets one entry after TCRdb re-called the 5' RACE reads with MiXCR. Of roughly 240,000 distinct CDR3 sequences in the sample, 15% to 20% were seen once. Sequenced: PBMCs or a T cell subset sorted from them (not recorded which). The TCR was taken from a man in his late teens or twenties who had mild COVID-19 (a few samples of this study predate the infection). Cell type and time point are not known. V is TRBV7-2 and J is TRBJ2-7; D gene uncertain. The CDR3 sequence is CASSQGWYEQYF. The CDR3 DNA follows: TGTGCCAGCAGCCAAGGGTGGTACGAGCAGTACTTC.